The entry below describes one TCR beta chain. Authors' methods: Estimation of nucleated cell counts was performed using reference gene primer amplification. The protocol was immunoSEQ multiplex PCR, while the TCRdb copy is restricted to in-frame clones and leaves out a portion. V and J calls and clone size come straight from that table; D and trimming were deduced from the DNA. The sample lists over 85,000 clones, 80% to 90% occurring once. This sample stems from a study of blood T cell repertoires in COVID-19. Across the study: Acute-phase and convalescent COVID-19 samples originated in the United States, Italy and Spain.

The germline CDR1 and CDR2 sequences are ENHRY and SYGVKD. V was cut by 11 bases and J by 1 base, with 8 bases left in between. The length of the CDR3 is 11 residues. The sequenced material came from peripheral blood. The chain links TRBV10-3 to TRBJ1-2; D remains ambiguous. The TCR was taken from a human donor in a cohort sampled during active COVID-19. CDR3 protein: CACMSNYGYTF. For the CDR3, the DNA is TGTGCCTGCATGAGTAACTATGGCTACACCTTC.